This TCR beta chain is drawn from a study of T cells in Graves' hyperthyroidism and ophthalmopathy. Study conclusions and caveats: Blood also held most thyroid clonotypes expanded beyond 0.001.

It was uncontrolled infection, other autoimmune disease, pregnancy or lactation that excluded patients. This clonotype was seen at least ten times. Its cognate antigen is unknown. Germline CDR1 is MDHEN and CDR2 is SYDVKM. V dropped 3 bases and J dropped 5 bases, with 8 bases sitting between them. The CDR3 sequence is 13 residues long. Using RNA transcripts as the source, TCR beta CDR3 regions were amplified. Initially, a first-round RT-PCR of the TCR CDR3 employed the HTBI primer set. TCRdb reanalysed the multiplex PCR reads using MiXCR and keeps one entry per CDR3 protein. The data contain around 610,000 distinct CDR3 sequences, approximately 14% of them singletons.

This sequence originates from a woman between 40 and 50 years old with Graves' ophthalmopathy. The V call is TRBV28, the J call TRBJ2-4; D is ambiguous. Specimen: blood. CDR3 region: CASSFTGQNIQYF. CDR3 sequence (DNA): TGTGCCAGCAGTTTTACCGGGCAAAACATTCAGTACTTC.